Below are 12 T cell receptor beta chains sequenced from a single sample in a study of T cells in Graves' hyperthyroidism and ophthalmopathy. TCR beta CDR3 sequences were amplified from RNA transcripts. The study used the HTBI primer set for a first-round RT-PCR of the TCR CDR3. TCRdb fed the multiplex PCR reads into MiXCR, producing one record per CDR3 protein. The sample consists of hundreds of thousands of distinct CDR3 sequences, around a quarter of them appearing once. Sequencing input: blood. These receptor sequences come from a woman under 40 with Graves' ophthalmopathy.

This clonotype was observed a few times. The chain joins TRBV12-3 or TRBV12-4 to TRBJ1-1; no clear D gene. The CDR3 length is 16 residues. V was pared by 5 bases and J by 4 bases, with 20 bases between. This CDR3 reads CASSTNFPSTGTEAFF. CDR3 nucleotides: TGTGCCAGCAGTACTAACTTCCCTTCTACCGGCACTGAAGCTTTCTTT.

This sequence joins TRBV12-3 or TRBV12-4 and TRBJ2-5, with TRBD1 matching over 7 bases. The V and J ends lost 7 bases and 3 bases, in that order; junction bases with no gene match: 8. The CDR3 has 14 amino acids. The CDR3 bases are TGTGCCAGCAAATCCGTTACAGGGGAAGAGACCCAGTACTTC. Translation gives CASKSVTGEETQYF.

The chain combines TRBV4-1 with TRBJ1-2; a weak D match, TRBD1 (5 bases). Germline lookup yields CDR1 MGHRA and CDR2 YSYEKL. The V gene lost 1 base and the J gene lost 3 bases, with 24 bases spanning the gap. CDR3 size: 19 residues. This CDR3 reads CASSQGYMDPSQGYYGYTF. The DNA of the CDR3 is TGCGCCAGCAGCCAAGGATACATGGACCCTTCGCAGGGCTACTATGGCTACACCTTC.

The table lists this clonotype with many counts. This rearrangement joins TRBV7-6 to TRBJ1-1; the match to TRBD1 covers 7 bases. The CDR3 extends over 16 amino acids. V lost 2 bases and J lost 3; bases outside the gene matches: 9. Germline V CDR1 and CDR2: SGHVS, FNYEAQ. The CDR3 sequence: CASSLSRGQVDTEAFF. The CDR3 DNA reads TGTGCCAGCAGCTTATCTCGCGGACAGGTGGACACTGAAGCTTTCTTT.

The sample holds many counts of this clonotype. This chain connects TRBV6-1 to TRBJ2-3, with 8 nucleotides matching TRBD1. From germline, CDR1 is MNHNS and CDR2 SASEGT. CDR3 length: 14 residues. With V trimmed by 11 bases and J by 9 bases, 16 bases remained unmatched. The CDR3 coding sequence is TGTGCCTGTGGACAGGGAGCCATTTGGGGGACGCAGTATTTT. Its protein is CACGQGAIWGTQYF.

The chain links TRBV6-5 to TRBJ1-5; D remains unclear. From germline, CDR1 is MNHEY and CDR2 SVGAGI. This CDR3 contains 15 residues. Deletions cut 4 bases from V and 0 bases from J, with 10 bases between. CDR3 sequence reads: CASSSSLSSNQPQHF. CDR3 sequence (DNA): TGTGCCAGCAGTTCATCCTTGAGTAGCAATCAGCCCCAGCATTTT.

V is TRBV27 and J is TRBJ2-7; 7 nucleotides line up with TRBD1. Germline values: CDR1 MNHEY, CDR2 SMNVEV (reference sequence). V lost 2 bases to trimming and J lost 4 bases; unmatched junction nucleotides: 11. CDR3 length equals 16 residues. The CDR3 bases are TGTGCCAGCAGTTTAAGACAGGGAATGGCAAGATACGAGCAGTACTTC. Protein product: CASSLRQGMARYEQYF.

This clonotype occurred many times. This sequence joins TRBV12-3 or TRBV12-4 and TRBJ2-7; D not certain. The CDR3 is 14 residues long. V lost 5 bases and J 2 bases, leaving 13 bases between the germline ends. The CDR3 region has the DNA TGTGCCAGCAGTCTCATAAGGCCCCCCTACGAGCAGTACTTC. Protein: CASSLIRPPYEQYF.

Ten or more counts support this clonotype. The chain combines TRBV15 with TRBJ2-7; weak D call: TRBD2 (6 bases). Germline V gene data show CDR1 as LNHNV and CDR2 as YYDKDF (reference sequence). With 6 bases removed from V and 0 bases from J, the gap between germline ends came to 15 bases. This CDR3 spans 15 amino acids. Here the CDR3 DNA reads TGTGCCACCAGTGAAAGCGGGTCTAGCTCCTACGAGCAGTACTTC. Protein: CATSESGSSSYEQYF. The entire variable domain, with the rest obtained from reference TRBV15 and TRBJ2-7, is as follows: DAMVIQNPRYQVTQFGKPVTLSCSQTLNHNVMYWYQQKSSQAPKLLFHYYDKDFNNEADTPDNFQSRRPNTSFCFLDIRSPGLGDTAMYLCATSESGSSSYEQYFGPGTRLTVT.

This clonotype was counted at least ten times. The junction shows a germline mismatch at one end, possibly a read error. This chain uses TRBV6-5 with TRBJ1-1, with D uncertain. This CDR3 is built from 15 residues. Per germline, CDR1 MNHEY and CDR2 SVGAGI. This chain's CDR3 is CASSYNPQQNNEAFF. The CDR3 DNA follows: TGTGCCAGCAGTTATAACCCCCAGCAGAACAATGAAGCTTTCTTT.

The genes are TRBV7-8 and TRBJ2-7; 7 bases are shared with TRBD1. Unmatched junction bases numbered 7, after V lost 5 bases and J lost 3 bases. This CDR3 contains 14 residues. In germline, CDR1 is SGHVS, CDR2 FQNEAQ. The CDR3 DNA sequence: TGTGCCAGCAGCGGACAGGACCAAAACTACGAGCAGTACTTC. This encodes CASSGQDQNYEQYF.

This clonotype showed up just a few times. The V call is TRBV9, the J call TRBJ2-7, with 8 bases lining up with TRBD2. V shed 1 base and J 5 bases; nucleotides not matched to a gene: 5. Germline CDR1 SGDLS, CDR2 YYNGEE. The CDR3 is 14 residues long. CDR3 sequence reads: CASSVTGGENEQYF. Written as DNA, the CDR3 is TGTGCCAGCAGCGTAACGGGGGGGGAAAACGAGCAGTACTTC.